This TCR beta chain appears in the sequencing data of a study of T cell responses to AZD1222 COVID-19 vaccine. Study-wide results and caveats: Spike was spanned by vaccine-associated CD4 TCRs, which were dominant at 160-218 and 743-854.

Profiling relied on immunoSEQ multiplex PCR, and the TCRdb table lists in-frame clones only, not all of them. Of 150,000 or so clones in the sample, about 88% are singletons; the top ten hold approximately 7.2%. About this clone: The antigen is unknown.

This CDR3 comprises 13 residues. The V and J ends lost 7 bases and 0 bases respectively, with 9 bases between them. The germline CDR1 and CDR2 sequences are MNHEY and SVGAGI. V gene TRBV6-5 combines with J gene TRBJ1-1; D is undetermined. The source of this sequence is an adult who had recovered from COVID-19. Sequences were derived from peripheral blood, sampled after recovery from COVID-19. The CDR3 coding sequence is TGTGCCAGCACCAGGACGGTGAACACTGAAGCTTTCTTT. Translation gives CASTRTVNTEAFF.